Shown below are 19 T cell receptor beta chains from a single sample sequenced in a study of post-analysis software for immune sequencing data. General study results and limits: The five TRBV segments detected at higher frequency in patients than in controls included TRBV5-6, TRBV5-1 and TRBV20-1.

cDNA libraries for TCR beta contained unique molecular identifiers. TCRdb redid the calling of the PCR reads with MiXCR, one entry per CDR3 protein. The sample has roughly 430,000 distinct CDR3 sequences, about 40% seen once. These receptors lack a known antigen. What was sequenced was blood. These receptors were taken from a girl under 10 years old with multiple sclerosis.

This clonotype was detected a few times. V and J are TRBV5-1 and TRBJ2-7, with 10 bases aligning to TRBD1. The V and J ends lost 0 bases and 3 bases, in that order; junction bases with no gene match: 9. The germline V gene has CDR1 SGHRS and CDR2 YFSETQ. This CDR3 region has 17 residues. The CDR3 coding sequence is TGCGCCAGCAGCTTGGTGACCGGGACAGGGGATCTCTACGAGCAGTACTTC. This encodes CASSLVTGTGDLYEQYF.

The chain combines TRBV6-5 with TRBJ2-5; 12 nucleotides align to TRBD2. This CDR3 contains 17 residues. Per germline, CDR1 MNHEY and CDR2 SVGAGI. Trimming removed 0 bases from V and 2 bases from J; junction bases left unmatched: 4. CDR3 DNA: TGTGCCAGCAGTTACTCCGGACTAGCGGGACTTCAAGAGACCCAGTACTTC. It encodes CASSYSGLAGLQETQYF.

Worth noting for this clonotype: With a much larger clone just one base away, this may be a read error. V is TRBV12-3 or TRBV12-4 and J is TRBJ2-3; TRBD1 agrees at 7 bases. The CDR3 has 14 amino acids. Written as DNA, the CDR3 is TGTACCAGCGATGACAGGGAAGGAGGCTATACGCAGTATTTT. Translation gives CTSDDREGGYTQYF.

This clonotype has more than one count but fewer than ten. V is TRBV12-3 or TRBV12-4 and J is TRBJ2-1; 10 bases line up with TRBD2. The length of the CDR3 is 15 residues. Trimming removed 4 bases from V and 6 bases from J; junction bases left unmatched: 6. Here the CDR3 DNA reads TGTGCCAGCAGTTCAGCGGGAGGGGTCCCCAATGAGCAGTTCTTC. Its protein product is CASSSAGGVPNEQFF.

A note on this clonotype: This clone may be a read error of a much larger clone one base away. The chain links TRBV10-2 to TRBJ1-1; D is unresolved. Germline V gene sequence: CDR1 WSHSY, CDR2 SAAADI. The CDR3 totals 14 residues. CDR3 coding DNA: TGCGCCAGCAGTGCGGATGGAATGAACACTGGAGCTTTCTTT. It encodes CASSADGMNTGAFF.

The chain carries TRBV7-2 and TRBJ2-1; D is possibly TRBD2 (5 bases). V shed 5 bases and J shed 5 bases, with 16 bases lying between them. Germline V gene lookup returns CDR1 SGHTA and CDR2 FQGNSA. The CDR3 spans 15 residues. CDR3 sequence: CASSQTRAGNNEQFF. The CDR3 nucleotides are TGTGCCAGCAGCCAGACGCGGGCTGGAAACAATGAGCAGTTCTTC.

The chain recombines TRBV6-5 with TRBJ1-4; TRBD1 agrees at 7 bases. CDR1 and CDR2 from the germline V gene are MNHEY and SVGAGI. The CDR3 contains 14 residues. Trimming cost V 8 bases and J 7 bases; bases outside gene matches: 10. CDR3 loop: CASRKRQGLEKLFF. DNA of the CDR3: TGTGCCAGCCGAAAGCGACAGGGCCTTGAAAAACTGTTTTTT.

This clonotype was seen many times. The chain links TRBV9 to TRBJ2-7, with TRBD2 identical over 11 bases. The CDR3 length is 14 residues. V lost 4 bases and J lost 4; bases outside the gene matches: 4. The V gene's germline CDR1 is SGDLS and CDR2 YYNGEE. The CDR3 reads CASSLSGGAYEQYF. As DNA, the CDR3 is TGTGCCAGCAGCCTTAGCGGGGGGGCATACGAGCAGTACTTC.

As regards this clonotype: Germline is not matched at one junction end, which may reflect a read error. The rearrangement joins TRBV12-3 or TRBV12-4 to TRBJ2-3; weak D call: TRBD2 (5 bases). This CDR3 comprises 15 residues. The CDR3 region has the DNA TGTGCCAGCAGTTTTAATACGGGGAGAACAGATATGCAGTATTTT. It codes for CASSFNTGRTDMQYF.

There are a few counts of this clonotype. The chain links TRBV7-9 to TRBJ2-5; perhaps TRBD1 as D (5 bases). V was cut by 2 bases and J by 7 bases, with 14 bases left in between. The CDR3 has 14 amino acids. Germline V gives CDR1 SEHNR, CDR2 FQNEAQ (reference sequence). DNA for the CDR3: TGTGCCAGCAGCTTACCCAGGGCCTGGGGGACCCAGTACTTC. Translated: CASSLPRAWGTQYF.

This clonotype turned up a few times. The J gene is TRBJ2-1, the V gene TRBV29-1; tentatively, D is TRBD2 (6 bases). The CDR3 runs 14 residues. From germline, CDR1 is SQVTM and CDR2 ANQGSEA. The V gene lost 3 bases and the J gene lost 6 bases, with 15 bases spanning the gap. The CDR3 DNA reads as TGCAGCGTTGATCTTACGGGAGTACGCAATGAGCAGTTCTTC. It specifies CSVDLTGVRNEQFF.

The rearrangement uses TRBV5-6 and TRBJ1-2, with 7 bases fitting TRBD1. The CDR3 is 19 amino acids. The trim removed 1 base at V and 5 bases at J, leaving 20 bases unmatched. Germline values: CDR1 SGHDT, CDR2 YYEEEE. CDR3 sequence: CASSLLPGTVPSQGYGYTF. The DNA for the CDR3 is TGTGCCAGCAGCTTGCTTCCAGGGACAGTACCTTCCCAAGGGTATGGCTACACCTTC. The full variable domain, rest sourced from reference TRBV5-6 and TRBJ1-2, is DAGVTQSPTHLIKTRGQQVTLRCSPKSGHDTVSWYQQALGQGPQFIFQYYEEEERQRGNFPDRFSGHQFPNYSSELNVNALLLGDSALYLCASSLLPGTVPSQGYGYTFGSGTRLTVV.

The chain has TRBV6-2 or TRBV6-3 and TRBJ2-1; D possibly corresponds to TRBD2 (6 bases). The CDR3 covers 12 residues. Between the trimmed V and J ends, which lost 8 bases and 7 bases, there was a span of 12 bases. Germline V CDR1 and CDR2: MNHEY, SVGEGT. CDR3 sequence (DNA): TGTGCCAGCTCAGAAAGCGGGAATGAGCAGTTCTTC. As protein: CASSESGNEQFF.

In the case of this clonotype: A junction boundary mismatches the germline segment, possibly from a read error. The chain is built from TRBV7-6 and TRBJ2-3, with D possibly being TRBD1 (6 bases). The germline gives CDR1 SGHVS, CDR2 FNYEAQ. This CDR3 has 16 amino acids. Written as DNA, the CDR3 is TGTACCAGCAGCTTATCCCAGGGGCTAAGCACAGATACGCAGTATTTT. Translating it yields CTSSLSQGLSTDTQYF.

This chain uses TRBV27 with TRBJ2-5; weak D call: TRBD1 (7 bases). The assigned J gene may be wrong: the sequence end matches TRBJ2-7 better. Germline loops: CDR1 MNHEY, CDR2 SMNVEV (reference sequence). The CDR3 has 13 amino acids. The CDR3 region has the DNA TGTGCCAGCAGAAGGGCAGGGGGGAGCGAGCAGTACTTC. This codes for CASRRAGGSEQYF.

This clonotype turned up a few times. The chain is built from TRBV6-2 or TRBV6-3 and TRBJ2-7, with 8 bases that match TRBD2. With V trimmed by 4 bases and J by 0 bases, 5 bases remained unmatched. CDR1 MNHEY and CDR2 SVGEGT come from the germline V gene. This CDR3 contains 15 residues. The DNA for the CDR3 is TGTGCCAGCAGTTCCCCGGGACTAGACTCCTACGAGCAGTACTTC. This codes for CASSSPGLDSYEQYF.

The chain is built from TRBV5-1 and TRBJ2-3; 7 nucleotides agree with TRBD1. The CDR3 contains 16 residues. J gave up 5 bases and V 4 bases, and 13 bases lay outside the gene matches. Germline CDR1 and CDR2: SGHRS and YFSETQ. CDR3 loop: CASSPQGQRLLDTQYF. The CDR3 bases are TGCGCCAGCAGCCCACAGGGACAGAGATTACTAGATACGCAGTATTTT.

The rearrangement links TRBV5-1 to TRBJ1-1, with 8 bases fitting TRBD1. CDR3 length equals 15 residues. Germline CDR1 is SGHRS and CDR2 is YFSETQ. J gave up 4 bases and V 4 bases, and 9 bases lay outside the gene matches. The CDR3 DNA reads TGCGCCAGCAGCATAAACAGGGGGAGAGGCACTGAAGCTTTCTTT. As protein: CASSINRGRGTEAFF.

This clonotype has a handful of counts. This chain joins TRBV6-2 or TRBV6-3 and TRBJ1-2; D is unclear. The CDR3 runs 12 residues. Per the germline V gene, CDR1 is MNHEY and CDR2 is SVGEGT. Between the trimmed V and J ends, which lost 2 bases and 4 bases, there was a span of 5 bases. In DNA form, the CDR3 reads TGTGCCAGCAGTTACGGGTCCTATGGCTACACCTTC. It translates to CASSYGSYGYTF.